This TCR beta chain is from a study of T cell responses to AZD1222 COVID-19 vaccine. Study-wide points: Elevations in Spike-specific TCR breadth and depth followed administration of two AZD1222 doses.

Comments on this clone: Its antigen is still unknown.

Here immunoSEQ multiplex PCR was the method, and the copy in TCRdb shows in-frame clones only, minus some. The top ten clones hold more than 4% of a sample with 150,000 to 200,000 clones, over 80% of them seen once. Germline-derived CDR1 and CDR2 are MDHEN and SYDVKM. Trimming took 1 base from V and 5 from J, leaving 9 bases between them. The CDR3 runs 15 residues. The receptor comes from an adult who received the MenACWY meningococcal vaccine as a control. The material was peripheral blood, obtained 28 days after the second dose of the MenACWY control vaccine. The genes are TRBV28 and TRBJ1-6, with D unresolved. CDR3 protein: CASSLLALDNSPLHF. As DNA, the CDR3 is TGTGCCAGCAGTTTATTGGCCTTAGATAATTCACCCCTCCACTTT.